A selection of T cell receptor beta chains follows, all from one sample in a study of CDR3 diversity in severe acne. TCRdb analysed the PCR reads with MiXCR anew, one entry per CDR3 protein. The table has around 83,000 distinct CDR3 sequences, under 55% seen once; the top ten hold around 10%. Sequencing was performed on blood. These receptors all stem from a male donor with severe acne vulgaris. The CDR3 runs from the conserved cysteine through the conserved F or W. The D gene is left open where the match is weak. Clone size, where shown, is once, few, many, or a class for clones that have expanded.

j_gene,abundance,v_gene,d_gene,CDR3nt,CDR3aa
TRBJ1-5,few,TRBV12-3/TRBV12-4,TRBD1,TGTGCCAGCAGTGACAGGGGAAATCAGCCCCAGCATTTT,CASSDRGNQPQHF
TRBJ1-1,.,TRBV9,.,TGTGCCAGCAGCGTAGGGGGTGCGAACACTGAAGCTTTCTTT,CASSVGGANTEAFF
TRBJ2-5,.,TRBV7-2,.,TGTGCCAGCAGCAGGGCCGTCCAAGAGACCCAGTACTTC,CASSRAVQETQYF
TRBJ1-6,.,TRBV11-2,.,TGTGCCAGCAGCACATTAGGTGGAGGCTATAATTCACCCCTCCACTTT,CASSTLGGGYNSPLHF
TRBJ2-1,.,TRBV9,TRBD1,TGTGCCAGCGGCGCACAGGGGGCAAGGGAGGATGAGCAGTTCTTC,CASGAQGAREDEQFF
TRBJ1-2,few,TRBV5-1,.,TGCGCCAGCAGCCCTCCAGGGTTCTATGGCTACACCTTC,CASSPPGFYGYTF
TRBJ2-1,.,TRBV7-9,.,.,CASSPNYGYTFGSGTYNEQFF
TRBJ1-3,few,TRBV6-5,.,TGTGCCAGCACCCTAATGTGGGGATCTGGAAACACCATATATTTT,CASTLMWGSGNTIYF
TRBJ1-3,.,TRBV20-1,.,TGCAGTGCTAGAGGGGAAAGGAACACCATATATTTT,CSARGERNTIYF
TRBJ2-2,.,TRBV9,TRBD1,TGTGCCAGCACCACAGGGGGGTCGACCGGGGAGCTGTTTTTC,CASTTGGSTGELFF
TRBJ1-2,.,TRBV7-9,.,TGTGCCAGCAGCCCATACACAGACTATGGCTACACCTTC,CASSPYTDYGYTF
TRBJ1-4,.,TRBV10-3,.,TGTGCCATCAGTGAGCCGACAGAAAAACTGTTTTTT,CAISEPTEKLFF
TRBJ2-7,.,TRBV25-1,.,TGTGCCAGCGAGGGTTACGAGCAGTACTTC,CASEGYEQYF
TRBJ2-5,.,TRBV12-3/TRBV12-4,.,TGTGCCAGCAGTTTAACGGAGACCCAGTACTTC,CASSLTETQYF
TRBJ2-7,.,TRBV24-1,TRBD2,TGTGCCACCAGTGATTTAGGGACTAGCGGGAGCTACGAGCAGTACTTC,CATSDLGTSGSYEQYF
TRBJ2-3,.,TRBV20-1,.,TGCAGTGCTAGGGCAGATACGCAGTATTTT,CSARADTQYF
TRBJ2-2,few,TRBV6-2/TRBV6-3,.,TGTGCCAGCAAGAGGGCCGGGAACACCGGGGAGCTGTTTTTT,CASKRAGNTGELFF
TRBJ1-2,few,TRBV2,TRBD1,TGTGCCAGCAGGGATCCGGGACAGGGGGCGCGGGGCTACACCTTC,CASRDPGQGARGYTF
TRBJ1-3,many,TRBV9,.,TGTGCCAGCAGTACAGGCCCCTCTGGAAACACCATATATTTT,CASSTGPSGNTIYF
TRBJ2-2,.,TRBV2,.,TGTGCCAGCAGGGCGACAGGCCCGAACACCGGGGAGCTGTTTTTT,CASRATGPNTGELFF
TRBJ2-5,.,TRBV20-1,.,TGCAGTGCTAGAGTCCTAGCTCAAGAGACCCAGTACTTC,CSARVLAQETQYF
TRBJ2-3,.,TRBV5-1,.,TGCGCCAGCAGCCCTCAACCGGCAGGAACTAGCACAGATACGCAGTATTTT,CASSPQPAGTSTDTQYF
TRBJ2-5,medium-sized,TRBV10-3,TRBD2,TGTGCCATCCGACCGGGACTAGCGAGTGTGAGTGGAGAGACCCAGTACTTC,CAIRPGLASVSGETQYF
TRBJ1-2,few,TRBV6-6,.,TGTGCCACTACTAGGGACACCTTAAATGGCTACACCTTC,CATTRDTLNGYTF
TRBJ1-5,many,TRBV20-1,.,TGCAGTGCTAGTTCACAGAGGGATCAGCCCCAGCATTTT,CSASSQRDQPQHF
TRBJ2-1,medium-sized,TRBV10-1,.,TGCGCCAGCAGTGGACCCGGGAACAAGCAGTTCTTC,CASSGPGNKQFF
TRBJ2-3,.,TRBV2,.,TGTGCCAGCCAGATGTCCACAGATACGCAGTATTTT,CASQMSTDTQYF
TRBJ1-6,.,TRBV10-3,.,TGTGCCATCAGTGAGTCGTCCGGGGTTGCATATAATTCACCCCTCCACTTT,CAISESSGVAYNSPLHF
TRBJ1-2,.,TRBV25-1,.,TGTGCCAGCAGTTCCCCATCCCTTATTCCTGGCTACACCTTC,CASSSPSLIPGYTF
TRBJ2-1,.,TRBV7-6,TRBD1,TGTGCCAGCAGCTCCTCGGCAGGGGGCTGCAACGAGCAGTTCTTC,CASSSSAGGCNEQFF
TRBJ2-3,many,TRBV7-6,TRBD1,TGTGCCAGCAGCCCGCAGACAGGGTACACAGATACGCAGTATTTT,CASSPQTGYTDTQYF
TRBJ2-1,many,TRBV6-5,.,TGTGCCAGCAGCCCTACAGGGAGGAATGAGCAGTTCTTC,CASSPTGRNEQFF
TRBJ1-5,.,TRBV20-1,.,TGCAGTGCTAGAGATAACCCCCCGAGGGGCAATCAGCCCCAGCATTTT,CSARDNPPRGNQPQHF
TRBJ1-2,.,TRBV7-9,TRBD1,TGTGCCAGCAGCGTTGGGGACAGGGGCCTAAAGGAAGGCTACACCTTC,CASSVGDRGLKEGYTF
TRBJ2-3,many,TRBV15,TRBD2,TGTGCCACCAGCAGGTGGGGTCTAGCGGGAAGCACAGATACGCAGTATTTT,CATSRWGLAGSTDTQYF
TRBJ1-4,.,TRBV5-4,.,TGTGCCAGCAGCTACACGGGACTGACTAATGAAAAACTGTTTTTT,CASSYTGLTNEKLFF